Listed here are 24 T cell receptor beta chains from one sample, sequenced in a study of vaccination effects on CD4 cells after COVID-19. In the ViraFEST assay, antigen-specific CD4+ clonotypes were identified by expansion after peptide-pool stimulation. Following an approximately ten-day culture, CD4+ T cells were purified. The infection with SARS-CoV-2 (confirmed by PCR) occurred in this person between March and December 2020. Repertoires were generated with immunoSEQ multiplex PCR, while TCRdb's copy carries only in-frame clones and drops some. This sample has 70,000 or so clones, with 60% to 75% found just once. These TCRs' antigens remain unknown. Sequences were derived from CD4+ T cells from PBMCs cultured with HIV peptides, sampled before COVID-19 vaccination. The sample's subset: HIV-1 Nef peptide pool negative control/reference culture. The source of these receptors is a human donor who had a prior SARS-CoV-2 infection.

The chain has TRBV5-6 and TRBJ1-4; TRBD1 aligns across 9 bases. In germline, CDR1 is SGHDT, CDR2 YYEEEE. J was trimmed by 6 bases and V by 4 bases; bases with no gene match: 7. The CDR3 sequence is 15 residues long. The DNA for the CDR3 is TGTGCCAGCAGCGCGCGGGACAGGGTGGATGAAAAACTGTTTTTT. Protein: CASSARDRVDEKLFF.

The CDR3 is CASSRRTSYNEQFF. DNA for the CDR3: TGTGCCAGCAGCCGGCGTACCTCCTACAATGAGCAGTTCTTC. The V and J genes are TRBV5-5 and TRBJ2-1; D gene uncertain. Trimming took 4 bases from V and 0 from J, leaving 8 bases between them. The CDR3 runs 14 residues. Germline V lookup: CDR1 SGHKS, CDR2 YYEKEE (reference sequence). The variable domain in full, completed from reference TRBV5-5 and TRBJ2-1, reads DAGVTQSPTHLIKTRGQQVTLRCSPISGHKSVSWYQQVLGQGPQFIFQYYEKEERGRGNFPDRFSARQFPNYSSELNVNALLLGDSALYLCASSRRTSYNEQFFGPGTRLTVL.

This clone was found once. The chain has TRBV21-1 and TRBJ1-4; TRBD1 is taken as the D call from the table, unchecked against the DNA. TRBV21-1 is recorded as a pseudogene. The CDR3 loop spans 15 amino acids. The CDR3 spells CASSAPGPPGEKLFF. The CDR3 DNA is TGTGCCAGCAGCGCACCAGGGCCCCCCGGTGAAAAACTGTTTTTT.

This clone was observed a single time. This rearrangement joins TRBV7-8 to TRBJ1-1; 12 nucleotides agree with TRBD1. The CDR3 sequence is 14 residues long. Germline loops: CDR1 SGHVS, CDR2 FQNEAQ. V lost 4 bases, J lost 7 bases, and 4 bases stayed unmatched. The CDR3 nucleotides read TGTGCCAGCAGCTGGGACAGGGGGCGGCTTGAAGCTTTCTTT. It is translated as CASSWDRGRLEAFF.

CDR3 loop: CASSLSIHSNQPQHF. The CDR3 region has the DNA TGTGCCAGCAGTTTATCGATACATAGCAATCAGCCCCAGCATTTT. The chain employs TRBV27 and TRBJ1-5; D is unresolved. The V gene's germline CDR1 is MNHEY and CDR2 SMNVEV (reference sequence). CDR3 length: 15 residues. V was clipped by 0 bases and J by 0 bases, with 6 bases between them.

The CDR3 coding sequence is TGTGCCAGCAGCTTGGATCCTAACACTGAAGCTTTCTTT. Translation: CASSLDPNTEAFF. The chain joins TRBV11-3 to TRBJ1-1; the D is unclear. The germline V gene encodes CDR1 SGHNT and CDR2 YENEEA. V lost 3 bases and J lost 2, with 7 bases in between. The CDR3 contains 13 residues.

The chain is built from TRBV5-1 and TRBJ1-6; D call uncertain. The length of the CDR3 is 15 residues. V lost 0 bases and J 7 bases, leaving 11 bases between the germline ends. Looked up from germline, CDR1 is SGHRS and CDR2 is YFSETQ. The CDR3 sequence: CASSLAPVPNSPLHF. CDR3 DNA sequence: TGCGCCAGCAGCTTGGCTCCGGTCCCAAATTCACCCCTCCACTTT.

This clone was found a few times. The chain couples TRBV7-8 to TRBJ2-5; D is possibly TRBD1 (5 bases). V dropped 5 bases and J dropped 0 bases, with 7 bases sitting between them. The germline V gene encodes CDR1 SGHVS and CDR2 FQNEAQ. The CDR3 loop spans 13 amino acids. In DNA, the CDR3 is TGTGCCAGCAGCAGGGGAAACCAAGAGACCCAGTACTTC. It encodes CASSRGNQETQYF.

The sample holds a few counts of this clone. V gene TRBV19 combines with J gene TRBJ1-4; 7 nucleotides line up with TRBD1. After removal of 6 bases from V and 5 bases from J, the junction contained 12 bases not matched to a gene. Germline assignment: CDR1 LNHDA and CDR2 SQIVND (reference sequence). This CDR3 spans 16 amino acids. The CDR3 bases are TGTGCCAGTAGCAAAACACACCTGACAGGGAATGAAAAACTGTTTTTT. This encodes CASSKTHLTGNEKLFF.

This chain joins TRBV7-6 and TRBJ1-3, with D uncertain. The CDR3 has 17 residues. The V end was cut by 5 bases, the J end by 0 bases, with 17 bases between. Germline values: CDR1 SGHVS, CDR2 FNYEAQ. CDR3 nucleotides: TGTGCCAGCAGCCCAACCCAACACCGTCCCTCTGGAAACACCATATATTTT. It yields the protein CASSPTQHRPSGNTIYF. Based on the CDR3 plus reference TRBV7-6 and TRBJ1-3, the full variable domain is GAGVSQSPRYKVTKRGQDVALRCDPISGHVSLYWYRQALGQGPEFLTYFNYEAQQDKSGLPNDRFSAERPEGSISTLTIQRTEQRDSAMYRCASSPTQHRPSGNTIYFGEGSWLTVV.

The DNA for the CDR3 is TGTGCCAGCTCACCAGTGACAGCCCCCTACGAGCAGTACTTC. Amino acid sequence: CASSPVTAPYEQYF. The chain combines TRBV18 with TRBJ2-7, with D maybe TRBD1 (5 bases). Germline CDR1 KGHSH, CDR2 LQKENI. V dropped 2 bases and J dropped 2 bases, with 10 bases sitting between them. This CDR3 comprises 14 residues.

This clone was counted between two and nine times. The chain uses TRBV7-3 and TRBJ2-1; the match to TRBD2 covers 10 bases. Germline CDR1 is SGHTA and CDR2 is FQGTGA. With V trimmed by 8 bases and J by 10 bases, 11 bases remained unmatched. This CDR3 is built from 14 residues. CDR3 DNA sequence: TGTGCCAGCGCTGAAGCGGGAGGGCCCCTCGAGCAGTTCTTC. Protein sequence: CASAEAGGPLEQFF.

This rearrangement joins TRBV19 to TRBJ2-3; 8 nucleotides align to TRBD2. The V segment lost 7 bases and the J segment 3 bases; nucleotides outside the gene matches: 9. This CDR3 spans 15 amino acids. Germline CDR1 is LNHDA and CDR2 is SQIVND (reference sequence). The CDR3 spells CASTSKGLETDTQYF. The CDR3 DNA reads as TGTGCCAGTACCTCCAAGGGACTAGAGACAGATACGCAGTATTTT.

As to this clone: An end of the junction does not agree with germline; a read error may underlie this. The chain links TRBV3-1 (or the pseudogene TRBV3-2) to TRBJ2-1, with 8 bases lining up with TRBD2. The CDR3 sequence is 16 residues long. CDR1 and CDR2 from the germline V gene are LGHDT and YNNKEL (reference sequence). The CDR3 loop reads CASSQDGLAGYSEQFF. The CDR3 DNA reads as TGTGCCAGCAGCCAAGATGGATTAGCGGGGTACAGTGAGCAGTTCTTC.

This clone was recorded once. The chain couples TRBV19 to TRBJ1-5, with D possibly TRBD1 on 5 matching bases. The CDR3 runs to 13 residues. With 9 bases removed from V and 6 bases from J, the gap between germline ends came to 15 bases. From germline, CDR1 is LNHDA and CDR2 SQIVND (reference sequence). The CDR3 DNA follows: TGTGCCAGCCCATCAGGGAGGATTCAGCCCCAGCATTTT. It encodes CASPSGRIQPQHF.

This clone was detected once. J is TRBJ2-7 and V is TRBV7-2, with D maybe TRBD1 (6 bases). This CDR3 spans 15 amino acids. Trimming removed 4 bases from V and 3 bases from J, with 16 bases in between. CDR1 is SGHTA, CDR2 FQGNSA, per germline. Here the CDR3 DNA reads TGTGCCAGCAGCTCAGGGGCGGAACTGAGCTACGAGCAGTACTTC. Protein product: CASSSGAELSYEQYF.

This clone was seen once. This chain links TRBV9 with TRBJ2-1; D might be TRBD2 (6 bases). CDR3 length equals 15 residues. V gave up 4 bases and J gave up 6 bases, with 17 bases separating them. CDR1 and CDR2 from the germline V gene are SGDLS and YYNGEE. CDR3 residues: CASSPRPAGGNEQFF. The CDR3 region has the DNA TGTGCCAGCAGCCCACGACCAGCGGGTGGCAATGAGCAGTTCTTC. The complete variable domain, with remaining parts taken from reference TRBV9 and TRBJ2-1, reads DSGVTQTPKHLITATGQRVTLRCSPRSGDLSVYWYQQSLDQGLQFLIQYYNGEERAKGNILERFSAQQFPDLHSELNLSSLELGDSALYFCASSPRPAGGNEQFFGPGTRLTVL.

V and J are TRBV2 and TRBJ1-5; D is possibly TRBD1 (6 bases). This CDR3 has 14 amino acids. The germline gives CDR1 SNHLY, CDR2 FYNNEI. Deletions cut 6 bases from V and 7 bases from J, with 16 bases between. CDR3 residues: CASSQGGGGQPQHF. The CDR3 DNA follows: TGTGCCAGCAGCCAAGGGGGAGGAGGCCAGCCCCAGCATTTT.

V gene TRBV2 combines with J gene TRBJ1-1, with D perhaps TRBD1 (5 bases). V lost 2 bases to trimming and J lost 5 bases, with 12 bases between them. Germline assignment: CDR1 SNHLY and CDR2 FYNNEI. The CDR3 totals 14 residues. The CDR3 here is CASSERQIFTEAFF. CDR3 sequence (DNA): TGTGCCAGCAGTGAAAGACAGATTTTTACTGAAGCTTTCTTT.

This chain links TRBV24-1 with TRBJ2-2; TRBD2 agrees at 7 bases. Trimming at V came to 4 bases and at J to 4 bases, leaving 8 bases not matched to a gene. Germline values: CDR1 KGHDR, CDR2 SFDVKD. The CDR3 has 16 amino acids. This CDR3 reads CATSDPASGGTGELFF. For the CDR3, the DNA is TGTGCCACCAGTGACCCCGCTAGCGGCGGCACCGGGGAGCTGTTTTTT.

The J gene is TRBJ2-7, the V gene TRBV5-1; 7 positions agree with TRBD2. Per the germline V gene, CDR1 is SGHRS and CDR2 is YFSETQ. With V trimmed by 3 bases and J by 1 base, 4 bases remained unmatched. The CDR3 runs to 14 residues. This CDR3 reads CASSSGGSSYEQYF. For the CDR3, the DNA is TGCGCCAGCAGCTCGGGCGGGAGTTCCTACGAGCAGTACTTC.

The rearrangement joins TRBV15 to TRBJ1-4, with TRBD1 matching over 10 bases. This CDR3 spans 17 amino acids. CDR1 is LNHNV and CDR2 is YYDKDF in the germline V gene (reference sequence). V gave up 4 bases and J gave up 0 bases; unmatched junction bases: 5. The CDR3 protein is CATSKTGGRATNEKLFF. In nucleotides, the CDR3 is TGTGCCACCAGCAAGACAGGGGGCAGAGCAACTAATGAAAAACTGTTTTTT.

The chain joins TRBV5-1 to TRBJ1-2; no definite D call. CDR3 length: 12 residues. V was clipped by 2 bases and J by 6 bases, with 8 bases between them. The V gene's germline CDR1 is SGHRS and CDR2 YFSETQ. CDR3 sequence (DNA): TGCGCCAGCAGCTTCTCAGAGGATGGCTACACCTTC. Protein: CASSFSEDGYTF.

The chain uses TRBV3-1 (or the pseudogene TRBV3-2) and TRBJ1-1; 10 bases align to TRBD1. After removal of 4 bases from V and 1 base from J, the junction contained 3 bases not matched to a gene. CDR3 size: 15 residues. The germline gives CDR1 LGHDT, CDR2 YNNKEL (reference sequence). The CDR3 sequence: CASSRDRGWNTEAFF. As DNA, the CDR3 is TGTGCCAGCAGCCGGGACAGGGGCTGGAACACTGAAGCTTTCTTT.